This entry features one T cell receptor (beta chain) sequence. This clonotype showed up many times. Its specific antigen is unknown. Base-call qualities are not available, and no considerably larger clone is one nucleotide away. The data were obtained in a study of identical twins (dated by TCRdb to the mid-2010s). For the study in its entirety: TCR alpha and beta repertoires from monozygotic twins, unrelated adults of various ages and cord blood were deep-sequenced to test whether fetal clonotypes persist. To rule out contamination, the twin experiments were replicated at different times with different library preparation protocols. Overall study outcomes, separate from this receptor: Out-of-frame TCR alpha sequences shared between twins showed an excess of low generation-probability sequences compared with coincidental sharing between unrelated individuals. A weaker excess of twin sharing was found in beta out-of-frame sequences because the signal-to-noise ratio was lowered by fewer shared sequences. Because the same donors could not be followed over many years, the conclusions depended on cross-sectional statistical analysis. Fewer insertions were carried by abundant cord blood beta clonotypes, a similar but weaker trend appeared in young adult naive repertoires, and no such trend appeared in memory repertoires. Zero-insertion analyses could be partly confounded by invariant T cells such as MAIT and iNKT, although diverse VJ usage argued against such confounding for most clonotypes. Out-of-frame TCR alpha sharing in monozygotic twins was systematically underestimated by recombination models, whereas sharing between unrelated individuals was in agreement with the recombination models.

Receptor libraries were prepared by 5' RACE. Sequencer: Illumina HiSeq 2000. A universal primer binding site was introduced by template switching, and a unique molecular identifier was present in the final cDNA, enabling accurate counting of TCR cDNA molecules. Specific primers in the conserved constant-segment region were used to synthesize first-strand cDNA for TCR alpha and beta chains. To control for contamination, every cDNA library was double barcoded, receiving both a SMART-Mk sample barcode and Illumina barcodes. TruSeq adapter sequences, together with Illumina sample barcodes, were added in two successive PCR steps. The TCR alpha and beta cDNA libraries were sequenced on the Illumina HiSeq platform using custom primers. The original methods were these. MiGEC processed the raw reads to extract unique molecular identifiers, while MiXCR was used to determine the CDR3 positions. For each individual, recombination models were inferred using an EM algorithm with the repgenHMM and IGoR tools. The analysis of shared clonotypes was done with the tcR package in R, with sharing normalized by the product of cloneset sizes. Out-of-frame nonproductive sequences were analyzed to study raw recombination free of thymic and clonal selection effects. TCRdb itself trimmed the public reads at Q25 with fastp, ran MiXCR and retained productive beta chains. Duplicate CDR3 protein sequences are folded into a single record with the most common DNA and genes. The V and J calls and clone size come from TCRdb's table, not from the authors' own analysis. In all, the sample holds a few hundred thousand distinct CDR3 sequences, and roughly an eighth of those were seen once. Of the sample, around 7.8% falls within the top ten clones.

Only healthy Caucasian donors were included. The twin cohort consisted of three pairs of female monozygotic twins, all aged about 18 to 29 years. Positive isolation kits from Invitrogen were used to isolate CD4+ and CD8+ T cell populations. A further study also used this sample, focusing on yellow fever vaccine responses in identical twins. The second study's paper adds: According to the authors, in identical twins the way T cells responded to vaccination appeared partly convergent and partly personalized. Focusing on identical twins, the study followed the T cell clones that responded to the vaccine, and did so with precision.

Sequenced sample: CD8+ T cells sorted from blood. The receptor comes from a woman in her late teens or twenties in good health.

The sequence in DNA is TGTGCCAGCAGTCCGGGCTCCTCCTACGAGCAGTACTTC. It specifies CASSPGSSYEQYF. The V and J genes are TRBV9 and TRBJ2-7; the D gene lacks a confident call. CDR1 SGDLS and CDR2 YYNGEE were looked up in the germline V gene. Cut back by 5 bases and 0 bases, the V and J ends lie 9 bases apart. Counted from cysteine to phenylalanine, this CDR3 has 13 amino acids. Only the CDR3 DNA stays, 39 bases, in frame from base 1.